The 13 T cell receptor beta chains listed next were all sequenced from one sample in a study of T cells after yellow fever vaccination. TCRdb used MiXCR to reprocess the 5' RACE reads, holding one entry per CDR3 protein. Here the sample spans roughly 520,000 distinct CDR3 sequences, less than 25% being singletons. The sample consisted of PBMCs, taken roughly 23 days after the first yellow fever vaccination. The receptors were sampled from a man younger than 35 who received the YFV17D yellow fever vaccine.

The chain couples TRBV5-1 to TRBJ2-3, with a possible D match to TRBD2 (7 bases). Germline assignment: CDR1 SGHRS and CDR2 YFSETQ. CDR3 size: 14 residues. Trimming stripped 6 bases from V and 0 bases from J, with 11 bases between. CDR3 region: CASKGGESTDTQYF. DNA of the CDR3: TGCGCCAGCAAGGGGGGGGAAAGCACAGATACGCAGTATTTT.

The V gene is TRBV20-1, the J gene TRBJ2-3, with TRBD2 as a possible D gene (6 bases). Germline CDR1 is DFQATT and CDR2 is SNEGSKA (reference sequence). The CDR3 runs to 15 residues. Trimming shortened V by 6 bases and J by 2 bases, and 18 bases separated the two germline ends. The CDR3, as DNA: TGCAGTGCGACCCGGACTATCCCGGTCACAGATACGCAGTATTTT. Amino acids: CSATRTIPVTDTQYF.

This clonotype was observed a few times. This sequence joins TRBV29-1 and TRBJ1-1; D is undetermined. This CDR3 is built from 13 residues. Germline V gene lookup returns CDR1 SQVTM and CDR2 ANQGSEA. Trimming took 3 bases from V and 0 from J, leaving 8 bases between them. CDR3: CSVEVGLNTEAFF. CDR3 in DNA: TGCAGCGTTGAGGTCGGATTGAACACTGAAGCTTTCTTT.

This clonotype was detected only a few times. This chain connects TRBV20-1 to TRBJ2-3, with D perhaps TRBD1 (5 bases). Trimming took off 1 base at V and 3 bases at J, with 8 bases between the two ends. CDR3 size: 13 residues. The V gene's germline CDR1 is DFQATT and CDR2 SNEGSKA (reference sequence). The CDR3 reads CSARVKGTDTQYF. DNA for the CDR3: TGCAGTGCTAGAGTTAAGGGGACAGATACGCAGTATTTT.

The V gene is TRBV29-1, the J gene TRBJ2-6; 11 positions match TRBD2. CDR3 length: 18 amino acids. J gave up 0 bases and V 3 bases, and 7 bases lay outside the gene matches. Germline assignment: CDR1 SQVTM and CDR2 ANQGSEA. As DNA, the CDR3 is TGCAGCGTTGAGGCGCTAGCGGGGGGCCCCTCTGGGGCCAACGTCCTGACTTTC. The encoded protein is CSVEALAGGPSGANVLTF.

This clonotype has a handful of counts. The chain uses TRBV10-1 and TRBJ2-1; no definite D call. Germline V lookup: CDR1 WNHNN, CDR2 SYGVQD (reference sequence). V was clipped by 1 base and J by 3 bases, with 10 bases between them. The length of the CDR3 is 15 residues. The CDR3 loop reads CASSEYRALYNEQFF. The CDR3 bases are TGCGCCAGCAGTGAGTATAGGGCTCTCTACAATGAGCAGTTCTTC.

Comments on this clonotype: Germline and junction disagree at one end, which may indicate a read error. This chain joins TRBV12-3 or TRBV12-4 and TRBJ2-5; 10 bases line up with TRBD1. The CDR3 is 11 amino acids. CDR3 in amino acids: CASSLGQGRNF. The CDR3 bases are TGTGCCAGCAGCTTGGGACAGGGGAGGAACTTC.

The chain employs TRBV5-1 and TRBJ2-1, with D possibly being TRBD2 (6 bases). This CDR3 is 16 amino acids long. CDR1 SGHRS and CDR2 YFSETQ come from the germline V gene. The V end lost 1 base, the J end lost 0 bases, and 11 bases lay between the germline ends. The CDR3 loop is CASSLLGLLSYNEQFF. CDR3 nucleotide sequence: TGCGCCAGCAGCTTGTTGGGACTCCTCTCCTACAATGAGCAGTTCTTC.

V is TRBV4-3 and J is TRBJ2-3; 8 bases are a match to TRBD2. Germline CDR1 and CDR2: LGHNA and YSLEER. CDR3 length: 16 amino acids. V was clipped by 4 bases and J by 1 base; unmatched bases: 7. Here the CDR3 reads CASSPSGGPRTDTQYF. In DNA form, the CDR3 reads TGCGCCAGCAGCCCCTCGGGGGGGCCCCGCACAGATACGCAGTATTTT.

The V call is TRBV12-3 or TRBV12-4, the J call TRBJ1-1; D ambiguous. V was clipped by 3 bases and J by 10 bases, with 9 bases between them. The CDR3 is made up of 11 amino acids. The CDR3 region has the DNA TGTGCCAGCAGTTTTTGGGGAGCAGCTTTCTTT. Residues: CASSFWGAAFF.

This chain joins TRBV7-2 and TRBJ2-1; 12 nucleotides align to TRBD2. The junction had 7 bases not matched to a gene; V was cut back by 1 base and J by 6 bases. Germline lookup yields CDR1 SGHTA and CDR2 FQGNSA. The CDR3 runs to 17 residues. The CDR3 bases are TGTGCCAGCAGCTTAGTTAGACTAGCGGGGGCCCTCAATGAGCAGTTCTTC. This codes for CASSLVRLAGALNEQFF.

This clonotype was counted only a few times. The V gene is TRBV25-1, the J gene TRBJ2-1; D perhaps matches TRBD2 (5 bases). This CDR3 has 14 amino acids. The germline CDR1 and CDR2 sequences are MGHDK and SYGVNS. V was pared by 2 bases and J by 2 bases, with 7 bases between. CDR3 sequence: CASSEHGAYNEQFF. In DNA, the CDR3 is TGTGCCAGCAGTGAACACGGGGCCTACAATGAGCAGTTCTTC.

This sequence joins TRBV6-2 or TRBV6-3 and TRBJ2-5, with 12 bases aligning to TRBD2. The CDR3 has 15 amino acids. The V gene's germline CDR1 is MNHEY and CDR2 SVGEGT. Unmatched junction bases numbered 3, after V lost 2 bases and J lost 5 bases. The CDR3 loop is CASSYVGLAGETQYF. The CDR3 DNA sequence: TGTGCCAGCAGTTACGTCGGACTAGCGGGGGAGACCCAGTACTTC.